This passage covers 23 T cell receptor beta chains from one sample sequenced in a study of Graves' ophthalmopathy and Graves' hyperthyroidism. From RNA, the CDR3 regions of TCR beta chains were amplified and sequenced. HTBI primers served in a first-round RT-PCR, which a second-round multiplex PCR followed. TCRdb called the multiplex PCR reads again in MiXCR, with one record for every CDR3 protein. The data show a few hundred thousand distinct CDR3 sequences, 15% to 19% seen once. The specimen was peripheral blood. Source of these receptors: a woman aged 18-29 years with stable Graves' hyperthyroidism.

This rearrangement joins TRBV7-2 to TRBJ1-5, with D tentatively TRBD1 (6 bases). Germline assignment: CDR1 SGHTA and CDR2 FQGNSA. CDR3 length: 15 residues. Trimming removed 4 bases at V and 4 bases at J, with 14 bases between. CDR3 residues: CASSSGRGSNQPQHF. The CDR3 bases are TGTGCCAGCAGCTCAGGAAGGGGGTCAAATCAGCCCCAGCATTTT.

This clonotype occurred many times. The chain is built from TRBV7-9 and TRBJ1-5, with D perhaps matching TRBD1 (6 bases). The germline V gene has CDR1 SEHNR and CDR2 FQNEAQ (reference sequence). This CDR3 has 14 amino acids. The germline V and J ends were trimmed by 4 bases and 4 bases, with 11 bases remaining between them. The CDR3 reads CASSSATGNQPQHF. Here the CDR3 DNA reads TGTGCCAGCAGCTCCGCGACAGGAAATCAGCCCCAGCATTTT.

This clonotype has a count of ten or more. CDR3 protein: CASSPSGADNSPLHF. The CDR3 DNA follows: TGTGCCAGCTCCCCGAGCGGGGCCGATAATTCACCCCTCCACTTT. The chain has TRBV18 and TRBJ1-6, with D possibly being TRBD1 (5 bases). The V end was cut by 6 bases, the J end by 5 bases, with 14 bases between. Germline CDR1 reads KGHSH; CDR2 reads LQKENI. The CDR3 contains 15 residues.

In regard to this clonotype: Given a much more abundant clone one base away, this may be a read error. For the CDR3, the DNA is TGTGCCAGCAGTGGCCCTGGACAAATCCAAGCGACCCAGTACTTC. Translating gives CASSGPGQIQATQYF. This sequence joins TRBV2 and TRBJ2-5, with D possibly matching TRBD1 (5 bases). The CDR3 is made up of 15 amino acids. Germline-derived CDR1 and CDR2 are SNHLY and FYNNEI. Using reference TRBV2 and TRBJ2-5 for the parts outside the CDR3, the full variable domain is EPEVTQTPSHQVTQMGQEVILRCVPISNHLYFYWYRQILGQKVEFLVSFYNNEISEKSEIFDDQFSVERPDGSNFTLKIRSTKLEDSAMYFCASSGPGQIQATQYFGPGTRLLVL.

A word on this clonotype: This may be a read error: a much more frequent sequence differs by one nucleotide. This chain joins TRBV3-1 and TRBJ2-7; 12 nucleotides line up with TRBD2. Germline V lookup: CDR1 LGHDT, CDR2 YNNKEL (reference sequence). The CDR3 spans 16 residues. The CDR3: CASSPPLAGGTYGQYF. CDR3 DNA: TGTGCCAGCAGCCCACCCCTAGCGGGGGGGACCTACGGGCAGTACTTC.

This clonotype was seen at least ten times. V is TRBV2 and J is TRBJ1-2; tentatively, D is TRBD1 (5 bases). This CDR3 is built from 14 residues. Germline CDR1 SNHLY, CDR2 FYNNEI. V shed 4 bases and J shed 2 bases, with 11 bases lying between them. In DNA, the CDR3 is TGTGCCAGCAGTGTGGGGCAGATCAACTATGGCTACACCTTC. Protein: CASSVGQINYGYTF.

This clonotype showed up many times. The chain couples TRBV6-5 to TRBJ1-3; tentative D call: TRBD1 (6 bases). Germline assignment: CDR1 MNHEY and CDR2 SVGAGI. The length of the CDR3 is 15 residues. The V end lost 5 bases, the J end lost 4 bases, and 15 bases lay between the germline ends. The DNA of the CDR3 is TGTGCCAGCAGTCCCCGGGGGCAGGGAGGAAACACCATATATTTT. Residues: CASSPRGQGGNTIYF.

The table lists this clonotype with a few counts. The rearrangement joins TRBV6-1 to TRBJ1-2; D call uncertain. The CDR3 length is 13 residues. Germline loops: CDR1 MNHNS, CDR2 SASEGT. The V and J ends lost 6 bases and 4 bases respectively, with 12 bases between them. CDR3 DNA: TGTGCCAGCAGGATCGACGGCAGCTATGGCTACACCTTC. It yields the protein CASRIDGSYGYTF.

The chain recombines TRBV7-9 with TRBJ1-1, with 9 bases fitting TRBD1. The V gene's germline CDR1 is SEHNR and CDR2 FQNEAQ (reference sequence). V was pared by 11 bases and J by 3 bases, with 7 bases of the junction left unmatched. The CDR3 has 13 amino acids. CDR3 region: CALQGAGHTEAFF. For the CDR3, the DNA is TGTGCCTTACAGGGGGCTGGGCACACTGAAGCTTTCTTT.

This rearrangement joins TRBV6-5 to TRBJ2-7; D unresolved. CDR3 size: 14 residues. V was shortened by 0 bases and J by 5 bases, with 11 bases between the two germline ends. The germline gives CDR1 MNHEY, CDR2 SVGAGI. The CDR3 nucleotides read TGTGCCAGCAGTTACTCAAAGGGTCGCCACGAGCAGTACTTC. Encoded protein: CASSYSKGRHEQYF.

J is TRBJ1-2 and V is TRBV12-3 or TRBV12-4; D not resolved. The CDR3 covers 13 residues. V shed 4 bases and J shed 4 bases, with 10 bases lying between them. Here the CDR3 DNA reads TGTGCCAGCAGTTCCCCTGACCCCTATGGCTACACCTTC. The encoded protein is CASSSPDPYGYTF.

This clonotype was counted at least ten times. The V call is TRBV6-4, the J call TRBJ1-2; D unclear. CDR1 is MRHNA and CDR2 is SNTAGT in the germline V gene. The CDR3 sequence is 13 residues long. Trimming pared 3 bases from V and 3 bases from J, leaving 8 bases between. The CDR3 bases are TGTGCCAGCAGTGAAAACGGGCACTATGGCTACACCTTC. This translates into CASSENGHYGYTF.

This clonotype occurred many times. CDR3 sequence reads: CASSLAGARQPQHF. As DNA, the CDR3 is TGTGCCAGCAGTTTAGCGGGGGCTAGACAGCCCCAGCATTTT. The chain combines TRBV27 with TRBJ1-5, with D perhaps TRBD1 (6 bases). Trimming left V 2 bases short and J 7 bases short, with 12 bases between. The V gene's germline CDR1 is MNHEY and CDR2 SMNVEV (reference sequence). CDR3 length: 14 amino acids.

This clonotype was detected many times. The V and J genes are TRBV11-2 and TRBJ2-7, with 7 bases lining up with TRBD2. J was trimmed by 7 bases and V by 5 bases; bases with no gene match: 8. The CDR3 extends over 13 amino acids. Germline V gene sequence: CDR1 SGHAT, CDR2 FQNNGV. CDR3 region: CASSGRAPPEQYF. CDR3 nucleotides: TGTGCCAGCAGCGGGAGGGCCCCACCTGAGCAGTACTTC.

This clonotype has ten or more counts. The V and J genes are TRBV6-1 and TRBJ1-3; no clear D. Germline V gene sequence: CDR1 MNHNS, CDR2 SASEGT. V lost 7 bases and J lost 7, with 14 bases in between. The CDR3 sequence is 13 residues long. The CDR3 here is CASTYRPPNTIYF. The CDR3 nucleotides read TGTGCCAGCACCTACCGACCGCCGAACACCATATATTTT.

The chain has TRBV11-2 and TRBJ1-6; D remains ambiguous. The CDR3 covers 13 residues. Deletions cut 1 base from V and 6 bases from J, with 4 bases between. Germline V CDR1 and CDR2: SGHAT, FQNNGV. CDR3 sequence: CASSLGLNSPLHF. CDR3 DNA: TGTGCCAGCAGCTTAGGTCTTAATTCACCCCTCCACTTT. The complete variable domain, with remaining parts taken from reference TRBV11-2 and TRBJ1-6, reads EAGVAQSPRYKIIEKRQSVAFWCNPISGHATLYWYQQILGQGPKLLIQFQNNGVVDDSQLPKDRFSAERLKGVDSTLKIQPAKLEDSAVYLCASSLGLNSPLHFGNGTRLTVT.

CDR3 loop: CASTTDRMNTEAFF. CDR3 bases: TGTGCCAGCACCACCGACAGGATGAACACTGAAGCTTTCTTT. The chain combines TRBV6-1 with TRBJ1-1, with TRBD1 as a possible D gene (6 bases). The germline V and J ends were trimmed by 7 bases and 0 bases, with 12 bases remaining between them. From germline, CDR1 is MNHNS and CDR2 SASEGT. The CDR3 is 14 residues long.

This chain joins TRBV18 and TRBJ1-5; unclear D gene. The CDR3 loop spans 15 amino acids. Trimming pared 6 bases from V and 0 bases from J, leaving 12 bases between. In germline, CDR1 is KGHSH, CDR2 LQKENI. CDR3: CASSDGRYSNQPQHF. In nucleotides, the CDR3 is TGTGCCAGCTCGGACGGGAGATATAGCAATCAGCCCCAGCATTTT.

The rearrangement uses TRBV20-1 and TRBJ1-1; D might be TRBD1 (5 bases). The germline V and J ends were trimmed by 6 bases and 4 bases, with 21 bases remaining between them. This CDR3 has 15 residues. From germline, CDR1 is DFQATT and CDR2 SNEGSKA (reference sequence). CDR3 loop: CSADTRWEQFTEAFF. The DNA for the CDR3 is TGCAGTGCGGACACCAGGTGGGAACAGTTCACTGAAGCTTTCTTT.

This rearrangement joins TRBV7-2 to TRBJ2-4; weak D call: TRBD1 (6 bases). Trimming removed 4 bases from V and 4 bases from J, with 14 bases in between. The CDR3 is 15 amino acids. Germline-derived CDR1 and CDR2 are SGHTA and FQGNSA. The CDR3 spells CASSSQTGPKNIQYF. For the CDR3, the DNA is TGTGCCAGCAGCTCACAGACAGGACCGAAAAACATTCAGTACTTC.

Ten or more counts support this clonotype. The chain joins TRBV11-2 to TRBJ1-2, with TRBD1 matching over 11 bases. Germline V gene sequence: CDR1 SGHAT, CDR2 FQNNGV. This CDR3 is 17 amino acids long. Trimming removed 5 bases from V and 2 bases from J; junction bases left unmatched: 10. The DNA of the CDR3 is TGTGCCAGCAGCGATACGGACAGGGGGCTCGACAACTATGGCTACACCTTC. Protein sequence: CASSDTDRGLDNYGYTF.

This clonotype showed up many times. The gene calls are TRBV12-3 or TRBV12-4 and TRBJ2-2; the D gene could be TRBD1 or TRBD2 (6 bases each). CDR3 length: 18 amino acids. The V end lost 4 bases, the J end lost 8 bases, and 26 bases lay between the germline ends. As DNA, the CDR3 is TGTGCCAGCAGTTCCTCCCCAGGGACCGCACGGAGGGGGGGGGAGCTGTTTTTT. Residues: CASSSSPGTARRGGELFF.

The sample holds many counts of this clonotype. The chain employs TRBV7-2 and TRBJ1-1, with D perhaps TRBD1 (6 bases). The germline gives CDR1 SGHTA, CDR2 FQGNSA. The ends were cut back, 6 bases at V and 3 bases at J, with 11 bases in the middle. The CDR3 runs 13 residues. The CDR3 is CASSLDRYTEAFF. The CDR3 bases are TGTGCCAGCAGTTTGGACAGATACACTGAAGCTTTCTTT.